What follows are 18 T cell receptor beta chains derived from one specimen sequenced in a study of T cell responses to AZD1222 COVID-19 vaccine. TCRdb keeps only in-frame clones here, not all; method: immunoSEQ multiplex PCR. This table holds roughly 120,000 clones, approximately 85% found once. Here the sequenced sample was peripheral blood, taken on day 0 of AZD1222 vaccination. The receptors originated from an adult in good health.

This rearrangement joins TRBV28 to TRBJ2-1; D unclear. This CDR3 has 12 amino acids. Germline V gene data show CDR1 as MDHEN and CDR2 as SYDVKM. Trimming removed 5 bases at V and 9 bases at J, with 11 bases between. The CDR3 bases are TGTGCCAGCAGTCCTCAGGTCGTTGAGCAGTTCTTC. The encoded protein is CASSPQVVEQFF.

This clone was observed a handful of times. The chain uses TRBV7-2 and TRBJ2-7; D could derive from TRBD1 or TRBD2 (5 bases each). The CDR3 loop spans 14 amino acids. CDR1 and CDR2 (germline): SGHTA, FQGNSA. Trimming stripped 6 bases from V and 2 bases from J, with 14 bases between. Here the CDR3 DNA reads TGTGCCAGCAGTATAATGGGGACGACCTACGAGCAGTACTTC. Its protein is CASSIMGTTYEQYF.

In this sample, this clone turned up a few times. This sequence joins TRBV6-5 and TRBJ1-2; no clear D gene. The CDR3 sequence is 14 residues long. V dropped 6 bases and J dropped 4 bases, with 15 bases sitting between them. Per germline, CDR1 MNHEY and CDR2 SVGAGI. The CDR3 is CASRAQAQRYGYTF. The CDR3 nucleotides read TGTGCCAGCAGGGCCCAAGCCCAACGCTATGGCTACACCTTC.

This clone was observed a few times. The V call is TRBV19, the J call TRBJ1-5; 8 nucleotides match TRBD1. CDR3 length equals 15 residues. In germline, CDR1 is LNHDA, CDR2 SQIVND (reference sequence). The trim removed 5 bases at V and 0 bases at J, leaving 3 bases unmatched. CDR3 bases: TGTGCCAGTAGTTTGGGACAGGTTAGCAATCAGCCCCAGCATTTT. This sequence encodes CASSLGQVSNQPQHF.

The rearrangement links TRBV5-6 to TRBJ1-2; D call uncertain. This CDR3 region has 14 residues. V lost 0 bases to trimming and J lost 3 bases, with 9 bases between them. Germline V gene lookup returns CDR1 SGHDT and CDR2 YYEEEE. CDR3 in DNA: TGTGCCAGCAGCTTGGGACGCATCCACTATGGCTACACCTTC. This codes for CASSLGRIHYGYTF. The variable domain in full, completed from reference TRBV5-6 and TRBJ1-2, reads DAGVTQSPTHLIKTRGQQVTLRCSPKSGHDTVSWYQQALGQGPQFIFQYYEEEERQRGNFPDRFSGHQFPNYSSELNVNALLLGDSALYLCASSLGRIHYGYTFGSGTRLTVV.

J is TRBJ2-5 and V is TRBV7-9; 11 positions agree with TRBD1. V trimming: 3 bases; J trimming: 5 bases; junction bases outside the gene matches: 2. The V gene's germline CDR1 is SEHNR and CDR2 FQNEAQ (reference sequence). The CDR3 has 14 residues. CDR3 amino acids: CASSLGQGVETQYF. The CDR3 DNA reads TGTGCCAGCAGCTTGGGACAGGGGGTCGAGACCCAGTACTTC. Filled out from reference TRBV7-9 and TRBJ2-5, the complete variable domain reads DTGVSQNPRHKITKRGQNVTFRCDPISEHNRLYWYRQTLGQGPEFLTYFQNEAQLEKSRLLSDRFSAERPKGSFSTLEIQRTEQGDSAMYLCASSLGQGVETQYFGPGTRLLVL.

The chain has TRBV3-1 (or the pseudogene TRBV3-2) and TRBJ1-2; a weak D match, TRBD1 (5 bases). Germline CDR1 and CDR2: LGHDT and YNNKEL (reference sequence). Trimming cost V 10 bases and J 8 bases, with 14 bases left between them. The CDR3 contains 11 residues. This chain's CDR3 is CATGQGGGYTF. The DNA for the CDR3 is TGTGCCACCGGGCAGGGAGGGGGCTACACCTTC.

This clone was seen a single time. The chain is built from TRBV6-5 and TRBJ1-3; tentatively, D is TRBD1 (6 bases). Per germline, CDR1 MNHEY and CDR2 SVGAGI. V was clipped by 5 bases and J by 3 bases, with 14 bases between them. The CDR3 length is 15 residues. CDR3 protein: CASSPGGGLGNTIYF. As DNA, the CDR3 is TGTGCCAGCAGTCCCGGGGGGGGGCTTGGAAACACCATATATTTT.

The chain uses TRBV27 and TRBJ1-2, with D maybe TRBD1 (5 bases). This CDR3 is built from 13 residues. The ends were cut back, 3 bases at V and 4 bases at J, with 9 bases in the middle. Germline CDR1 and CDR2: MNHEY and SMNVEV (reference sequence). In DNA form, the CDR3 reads TGTGCCAGCAGTTTTGGGGGGGGCTATGGCTACACCTTC. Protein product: CASSFGGGYGYTF.

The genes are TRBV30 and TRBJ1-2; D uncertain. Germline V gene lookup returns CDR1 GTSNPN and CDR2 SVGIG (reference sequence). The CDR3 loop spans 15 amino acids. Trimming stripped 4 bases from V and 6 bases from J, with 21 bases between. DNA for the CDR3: TGTGCCTGGACCTCCATCCGAAAGCCTTCAAATGGCTACACCTTC. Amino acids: CAWTSIRKPSNGYTF. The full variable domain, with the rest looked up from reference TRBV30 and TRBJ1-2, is SQTIHQWPATLVQPVGSPLSLECTVEGTSNPNLYWYRQAAGRGLQLLFYSVGIGQISSEVPQNLSASRPQDRQFILSSKKLLLSDSGFYLCAWTSIRKPSNGYTFGSGTRLTVV.

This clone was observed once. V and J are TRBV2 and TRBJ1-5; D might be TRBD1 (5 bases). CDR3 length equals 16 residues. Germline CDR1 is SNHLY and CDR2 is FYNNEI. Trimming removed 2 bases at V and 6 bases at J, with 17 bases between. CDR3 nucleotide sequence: TGTGCCAGCAGTGAAAATTTTGGGGGGTCAGGTCAGCCCCAGCATTTT. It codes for CASSENFGGSGQPQHF.

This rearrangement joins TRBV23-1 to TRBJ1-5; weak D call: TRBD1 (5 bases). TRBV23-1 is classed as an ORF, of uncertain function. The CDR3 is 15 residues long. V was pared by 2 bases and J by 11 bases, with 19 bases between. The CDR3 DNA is TGCGCCAGCAGTCAACCCCCAGTAGGGGCAATCACCCAGCATTTT. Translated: CASSQPPVGAITQHF.

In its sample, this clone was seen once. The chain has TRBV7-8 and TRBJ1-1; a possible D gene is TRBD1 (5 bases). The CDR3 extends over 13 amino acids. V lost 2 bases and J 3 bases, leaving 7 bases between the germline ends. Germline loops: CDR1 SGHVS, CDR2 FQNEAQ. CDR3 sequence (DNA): TGTGCCAGCAGCTTAACCAGGGACACTGAAGCTTTCTTT. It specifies CASSLTRDTEAFF.

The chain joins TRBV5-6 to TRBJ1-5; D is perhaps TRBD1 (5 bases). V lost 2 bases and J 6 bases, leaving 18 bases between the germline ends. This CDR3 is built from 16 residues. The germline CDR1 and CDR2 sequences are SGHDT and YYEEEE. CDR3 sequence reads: CASSFRPGVDPQPQHF. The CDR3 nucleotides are TGTGCCAGCAGCTTCAGACCGGGGGTTGACCCTCAGCCCCAGCATTTT.

The CDR3 region is CAWSLGGYGYTF. The DNA for the CDR3 is TGTGCCTGGAGCCTGGGGGGCTATGGCTACACCTTC. This chain joins TRBV30 and TRBJ1-2; D might be TRBD1 (5 bases). The CDR3 runs 12 residues. Trimming took off 3 bases at V and 4 bases at J, with 9 bases between the two ends. The germline gives CDR1 GTSNPN, CDR2 SVGIG (reference sequence). Using reference TRBV30 and TRBJ1-2 for the parts outside the CDR3, the full variable domain is SQTIHQWPATLVQPVGSPLSLECTVEGTSNPNLYWYRQAAGRGLQLLFYSVGIGQISSEVPQNLSASRPQDRQFILSSKKLLLSDSGFYLCAWSLGGYGYTFGSGTRLTVV.

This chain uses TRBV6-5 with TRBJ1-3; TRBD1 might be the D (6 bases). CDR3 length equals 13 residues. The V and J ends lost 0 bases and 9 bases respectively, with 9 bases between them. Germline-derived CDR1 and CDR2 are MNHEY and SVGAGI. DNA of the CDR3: TGTGCCAGCAGTTACTCGACACAGGGCACCATATATTTT. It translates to CASSYSTQGTIYF.

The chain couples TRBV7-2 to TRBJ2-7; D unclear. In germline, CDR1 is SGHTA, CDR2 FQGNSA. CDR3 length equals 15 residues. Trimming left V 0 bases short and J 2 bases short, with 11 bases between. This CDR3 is CASSLAWQAPYEQYF. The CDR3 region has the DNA TGTGCCAGCAGCTTAGCGTGGCAGGCCCCCTACGAGCAGTACTTC.

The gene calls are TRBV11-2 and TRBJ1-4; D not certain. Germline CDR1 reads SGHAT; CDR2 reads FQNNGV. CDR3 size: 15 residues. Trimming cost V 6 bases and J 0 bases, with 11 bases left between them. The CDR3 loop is CASSRRIATNEKLFF. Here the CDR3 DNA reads TGTGCCAGCAGTCGAAGGATAGCAACTAATGAAAAACTGTTTTTT.